The T cell receptor (beta chain) under discussion was sequenced for a study of blood T cell repertoires in COVID-19. About the research overall: Samples of COVID-19 (acute and convalescent) were obtained from the United States, Italy and Spain. Sample material is recorded as cDNA or gDNA derived from T cells, B-cell-depleted T cells, or PBMCs.

From germline, CDR1 is SGHRS and CDR2 YFSETQ. The CDR3 totals 15 residues. V shed 0 bases and J 7 bases; nucleotides not matched to a gene: 8. The study drew participants aged about 18 to 90 years from 24 US areas. Here immunoSEQ multiplex PCR was the method, and the copy in TCRdb shows in-frame clones only, minus some. Of a few hundred thousand clones listed, 90% are singletons. The rearrangement joins TRBV5-1 to TRBJ1-2; 8 bases are a match to TRBD1. The sample taken for sequencing was PBMCs or T cells enriched from blood (not recorded which). The TCR originated in a man between 18 and 29 years old who had recovered from COVID-19. CDR3 sequence (DNA): TGCGCCAGCAGCTTGGTGGCAGGGGGCGTCGGTGGCTACACCTTC. Amino acid sequence: CASSLVAGGVGGYTF. The full variable domain, completed using reference TRBV5-1 and TRBJ1-2, is KAGVTQTPRYLIKTRGQQVTLSCSPISGHRSVSWYQQTPGQGLQFLFEYFSETQRNKGNFPGRFSGRQFSNSRSEMNVSTLELGDSALYLCASSLVAGGVGGYTFGSGTRLTVV.